This T cell receptor beta chain is from a study of CD8 T cells in Susac syndrome. CD8+ and CD4+ blood T cells underwent TCR beta sequencing. The CDR3 length is 14 residues. Germline V gene lookup returns CDR1 SGHVS and CDR2 FQNEAQ. The RNA input was about 0.5 to 1 ug, and it was reverse transcribed with random hexamers. The amplification used immunoSEQ multiplex PCR on TCR beta CDR3; it spanned 54 Vbeta and 13 Jbeta. TCRdb processed the immunoSEQ multiplex PCR reads anew with MiXCR; each CDR3 protein has one entry. The table records around 81,000 distinct CDR3 sequences, around 94% of them present only once. Study results and caveats: The study identified around sixteen and five Susac-specific public clones in total CD8+ and CD8+ TEMRA repertoires. In its TCR sequencing and HLA analysis, the study acknowledged that the number of individuals was relatively small.

Comments on this clonotype: Its target is unknown. Mismatch with germline at one junction end may stem from a read error.

What was sequenced was CD8+ T cells from PBMCs. The chain has TRBV7-8 and TRBJ2-3; TRBD2 aligns across 9 bases. This TCR derives from a human donor with Susac syndrome. The DNA for the CDR3 is TGTGCCAGCAGCCTAGCGGGAAACACAGATACGCAGTATTTT. Its protein is CASSLAGNTDTQYF.